Below are 2 T cell receptor beta chains sequenced from a single sample in a study of blood T cell repertoires in COVID-19. The assay was immunoSEQ multiplex PCR, and TCRdb's table has in-frame clones only and misses some. The sample lists some 180,000 clones; 85% were seen once. The sequenced material came from peripheral blood. Source of these receptors: a woman aged 55-69 years with acute or convalescent COVID-19.

V is TRBV11-3 and J is TRBJ2-5; 12 bases align to TRBD2. The germline CDR1 and CDR2 sequences are SGHNT and YENEEA. V gave up 1 base and J gave up 5 bases; unmatched junction bases: 11. There are 18 residues in the CDR3. The DNA for the CDR3 is TGTGCCAGCAGCTTAGGAACCCTAGCGGGAGGGCCTGGGGAGACCCAGTACTTC. This codes for CASSLGTLAGGPGETQYF.

The V call is TRBV5-6, the J call TRBJ2-1; D unclear. The germline V gene encodes CDR1 SGHDT and CDR2 YYEEEE. This CDR3 comprises 16 residues. With 4 bases removed from V and 1 base from J, the gap between germline ends came to 15 bases. CDR3 nucleotide sequence: TGTGCCAGCAGCCTCGGTGCCGGTTATTCCTACAATGAGCAGTTCTTC. It is translated as CASSLGAGYSYNEQFF.